The clone carrying this TCR beta chain was counted ten times or more. What it binds is not known. Using constant-segment primers, 5'RACE produced TCR alpha and TCR beta cDNA libraries carrying sample barcodes and UMIs. TCRdb fed the 5' RACE reads into MiXCR, producing one record per CDR3 protein. This sample yields about 180,000 distinct CDR3 sequences, of which about a fifth are seen a single time; around 3.9% belongs to the top ten. This sample is part of a study of T-cell memory formation after mild COVID-19. About the research overall: For the most part, TCR clusters were specific to one donor.

Study results and limitations: Second-wave clones that peaked on day 37 lacked confirmed SARS-CoV-2 specificity. The appearance of some responding clones in pre-infection memory suggested that cross-reactive memory joined.

The V segment lost 5 bases and the J segment 4 bases; nucleotides outside the gene matches: 7. Germline lookup yields CDR1 SGHTA and CDR2 FQGNSA. This CDR3 region has 15 residues. The rearrangement joins TRBV7-2 to TRBJ2-2; the match to TRBD1 covers 7 bases. Sequencing was done on a sample of PBMCs or a T cell subset sorted from them (not recorded which). The sequence came from a man between 18 and 29 years old who had mild COVID-19 (a few samples of this study predate the infection). Cell type and time point are not known. The CDR3 DNA is TGTGCCAGCAGCCAAGGGACAGAGATCACCGGGGAGCTGTTTTTT. Protein product: CASSQGTEITGELFF.